The 22 T cell receptor beta chains in this list originate from one sample, sequenced in a study of cytomegalovirus exposure and HLA in healthy donors. The primer mix had 60 Vbeta and 13 Jbeta primers. TCRdb keeps only in-frame clones here, not all; method: immunoSEQ multiplex PCR. Among some 170,000 clones, roughly 85% were seen once, and the ten largest hold about 1.3%. What was sequenced was PBMCs. Receptors were obtained from a woman between 50 and 59 years old in good health and CMV-seronegative.

V and J are TRBV29-1 and TRBJ2-1, with D perhaps matching TRBD2 (6 bases). Looked up from germline, CDR1 is SQVTM and CDR2 is ANQGSEA. CDR3 size: 9 residues. Trimming pared 6 bases from V and 12 bases from J, leaving 9 bases between. CDR3 DNA: TGCAGCGTGGGACTCGGGCAGTTCTTC. It yields the protein CSVGLGQFF.

The V and J genes are TRBV7-8 and TRBJ2-4; 9 bases are shared with TRBD1. V gave up 3 bases and J gave up 4 bases; unmatched junction bases: 4. The CDR3 has 15 residues. CDR1 is SGHVS, CDR2 FQNEAQ, per germline. The CDR3 DNA reads as TGTGCCAGCAGCTTTTCCGGGACAGGGAAAAACATTCAGTACTTC. It codes for CASSFSGTGKNIQYF. Full variable domain (outside the CDR3, taken from reference TRBV7-8 and TRBJ2-4): GAGVSQSPRYKVAKRGQDVALRCDPISGHVSLFWYQQALGQGPEFLTYFQNEAQLDKSGLPSDRFFAERPEGSVSTLKIQRTQQEDSAVYLCASSFSGTGKNIQYFGAGTRLSVL.

This clone occurred a few times. The CDR3 here is CASSRDDRGRPQPQHF. The CDR3 bases are TGTGCCAGTAGTAGGGACGACAGGGGGCGGCCTCAGCCCCAGCATTTT. J is TRBJ1-5 and V is TRBV19; 10 bases map to TRBD1. The CDR3 sequence is 16 residues long. V shed 4 bases, J shed 6 bases, and the junction held 9 bases outside the gene matches. From germline, CDR1 is LNHDA and CDR2 SQIVND (reference sequence).

The chain links TRBV7-8 to TRBJ1-5; D gene ambiguous. Germline values: CDR1 SGHVS, CDR2 FQNEAQ. This CDR3 spans 15 amino acids. The V end lost 5 bases, the J end lost 3 bases, and 14 bases lay between the germline ends. The CDR3 region has the DNA TGTGCCAGCAGCCCCCGGAGGGAATCCAATCAGCCCCAGCATTTT. Protein sequence: CASSPRRESNQPQHF.

The chain carries TRBV19 and TRBJ2-3, with 8 bases matching TRBD2. V lost 2 bases, J lost 3 bases, and 1 base stayed unmatched. Germline V gene sequence: CDR1 LNHDA, CDR2 SQIVND (reference sequence). The CDR3 sequence is 14 residues long. CDR3 coding DNA: TGTGCCAGTAGTATAAGCGGGAGAACAGATACGCAGTATTTT. This codes for CASSISGRTDTQYF. The variable domain in full, with the rest retrieved from reference TRBV19 and TRBJ2-3, is DGGITQSPKYLFRKEGQNVTLSCEQNLNHDAMYWYRQDPGQGLRLIYYSQIVNDFQKGDIAEGYSVSREKKESFPLTVTSAQKNPTAFYLCASSISGRTDTQYFGPGTRLTVL.

Notes on this clone: The same CDR3 also results from other DNA sequences found in this sample. The chain links TRBV29-1 to TRBJ2-2; 12 bases fit TRBD2. This CDR3 has 15 amino acids. Unmatched junction bases numbered 6, after V lost 4 bases and J lost 6 bases. CDR1 and CDR2 from the germline V gene are SQVTM and ANQGSEA. The CDR3 sequence: CSVGALAGGPGELFF. In nucleotides, the CDR3 is TGCAGCGTTGGCGCCCTAGCGGGGGGGCCCGGGGAGCTGTTTTTT.

This clone was observed a few times. The chain has TRBV6-1 and TRBJ1-2; 10 bases are a match to TRBD1. V dropped 6 bases and J dropped 6; count of bases not matched to a gene: 10. The CDR3 consists of 15 residues. The germline V gene has CDR1 MNHNS and CDR2 SASEGT. Here the CDR3 DNA reads TGTGCCAGCAGCGAGACCGGGACAGGGGTGGATGGCTACACCTTC. Protein sequence: CASSETGTGVDGYTF.

The chain couples TRBV15 to TRBJ2-1, with D possibly matching TRBD1 (5 bases). Germline-derived CDR1 and CDR2 are LNHNV and YYDKDF (reference sequence). Between the trimmed V and J ends, which lost 0 bases and 8 bases, there was a span of 14 bases. The CDR3 runs 15 residues. Written as DNA, the CDR3 is TGTGCCACCAGCAGAGAGGCGGCAGGGAAGGATGAGCAGTTCTTC. It specifies CATSREAAGKDEQFF.

The V gene is TRBV5-1, the J gene TRBJ2-7, with 14 positions matching TRBD2. The CDR3 sequence is 16 residues long. The V segment lost 0 bases and the J segment 3 bases; nucleotides outside the gene matches: 2. The germline CDR1 and CDR2 sequences are SGHRS and YFSETQ. CDR3 nucleotides: TGCGCCAGCAGCTTGGGTGGGACTAGCGGGAGCTACGAGCAGTACTTC. Translating it yields CASSLGGTSGSYEQYF.

The rearrangement links TRBV15 to TRBJ2-7, with D hard to call. This CDR3 has 11 residues. Germline-derived CDR1 and CDR2 are LNHNV and YYDKDF (reference sequence). V was cut by 4 bases and J by 3 bases, with 4 bases left in between. The DNA for the CDR3 is TGTGCCACCAGCAACTTCTACGAGCAGTACTTC. Residues: CATSNFYEQYF.

V is TRBV2 and J is TRBJ2-7, with TRBD2 as a possible D gene (7 bases). The germline V and J ends were trimmed by 6 bases and 5 bases, with 20 bases remaining between them. The CDR3 has 15 amino acids. Looked up from germline, CDR1 is SNHLY and CDR2 is FYNNEI. CDR3 nucleotide sequence: TGTGCCAGCAGAGGGGGGGGGACACGCCATGACGAGCAGTACTTC. This translates into CASRGGGTRHDEQYF.

V gene TRBV4-1 combines with J gene TRBJ2-5; 9 bases align to TRBD2. With the DNA end fitting TRBJ2-7 better, the J assignment may be wrong. CDR3 size: 14 residues. CDR1 MGHRA and CDR2 YSYEKL come from the germline V gene. The CDR3 nucleotides are TGCGCCAGCAGCCCCGCCCTAGCGGGAACCGAGCAGTACTTC. Translation gives CASSPALAGTEQYF.

This clone was picked up a small number of times. The rearrangement uses TRBV28 and TRBJ2-2, with TRBD1 matching 7 bases. Trimming cost V 4 bases and J 6 bases; bases outside gene matches: 8. Germline V lookup: CDR1 MDHEN, CDR2 SYDVKM. This CDR3 region has 15 residues. CDR3 protein: CASSSPDRPSGELFF. The CDR3 DNA sequence: TGTGCCAGCAGTTCCCCGGACAGGCCGTCCGGGGAGCTGTTTTTT.

The V and J genes are TRBV7-2 and TRBJ2-3; 8 positions agree with TRBD1. In germline, CDR1 is SGHTA, CDR2 FQGNSA. This CDR3 region has 14 residues. J lost 7 bases, V lost 0 bases, and 3 bases had no gene match. CDR3 region: CASSLAGQGNTQYF. CDR3 nucleotide sequence: TGTGCCAGCAGCTTAGCCGGACAGGGAAATACGCAGTATTTT. Combining the CDR3 with reference TRBV7-2 and TRBJ2-3 gives the whole variable domain GAGVSQSPSNKVTEKGKDVELRCDPISGHTALYWYRQSLGQGLEFLIYFQGNSAPDKSGLPSDRFSAERTGGSVSTLTIQRTQQEDSAVYLCASSLAGQGNTQYFGPGTRLTVL.

The rearrangement joins TRBV18 to TRBJ2-7, with 12 bases aligning to TRBD1. Germline trimming cut 0 bases from V and 6 bases from J; bases unmatched to any gene: 6. Germline V gene data show CDR1 as KGHSH and CDR2 as LQKENI. This CDR3 comprises 16 residues. The CDR3 DNA reads TGTGCCAGCTCACCACCCCCGGGACAGGGGGCAGTCGAGCAGTACTTC. This codes for CASSPPPGQGAVEQYF.

There are a few counts of this clone. The J gene is TRBJ2-5, the V gene TRBV6-5, with D tentatively TRBD2 (5 bases). V shed 7 bases and J shed 5 bases, with 20 bases lying between them. Germline lookup yields CDR1 MNHEY and CDR2 SVGAGI. The CDR3 length is 15 residues. The CDR3 nucleotides are TGTGCCAGCAACCCGGTGGGAGCAAAGTGGGAGACCCAGTACTTC. It codes for CASNPVGAKWETQYF.

J is TRBJ1-6 and V is TRBV7-2, with TRBD1 matching over 9 bases. The CDR3 is 16 residues long. Trimming cost V 0 bases and J 9 bases; bases outside gene matches: 6. CDR1 and CDR2 from the germline V gene are SGHTA and FQGNSA. This CDR3 reads CASSLARQGVSSPLHF. Written as DNA, the CDR3 is TGTGCCAGCAGCTTAGCGCGACAGGGGGTTTCTTCACCCCTCCACTTT.

This chain joins TRBV13 and TRBJ2-7; a weak D match, TRBD2 (5 bases). The CDR3 sequence is 13 residues long. The V and J ends lost 4 bases and 3 bases respectively, with 10 bases between them. Germline CDR1 and CDR2: PRHDT and FYEKMQ (reference sequence). The CDR3 loop is CASSSGSGYEQYF. The DNA for the CDR3 is TGTGCCAGCAGCTCTGGGAGCGGCTACGAGCAGTACTTC.

This chain uses TRBV7-9 with TRBJ1-1, with 7 bases matching TRBD1. This CDR3 comprises 14 residues. V lost 10 bases, J lost 0 bases, and 8 bases stayed unmatched. Germline-derived CDR1 and CDR2 are SEHNR and FQNEAQ (reference sequence). CDR3 DNA sequence: TGTGCCACCGTCAGGGGGAAGATGAACACTGAAGCTTTCTTT. Encoded protein: CATVRGKMNTEAFF.

This clone was seen once. The chain carries TRBV7-2 and TRBJ1-2; TRBD1 matches 9 bases. This CDR3 comprises 14 residues. From germline, CDR1 is SGHTA and CDR2 FQGNSA. Trimming took 3 bases from V and 6 from J; bases not matched to a gene: 5. The CDR3 loop is CASSLGQGSHGYTF. CDR3 DNA sequence: TGTGCCAGCAGCTTGGGACAGGGAAGCCATGGCTACACCTTC.

V and J are TRBV7-9 and TRBJ2-7, with 8 bases that match TRBD2. This CDR3 is 16 amino acids long. The germline CDR1 and CDR2 sequences are SEHNR and FQNEAQ (reference sequence). J was trimmed by 6 bases and V by 5 bases; bases with no gene match: 15. The CDR3 is CASSTTSGLPPLEQYF. Written as DNA, the CDR3 is TGTGCCAGCAGCACCACTAGCGGCCTCCCCCCTCTCGAGCAGTACTTC.

V gene TRBV28 combines with J gene TRBJ1-2, with 7 bases aligning to TRBD1. Germline values: CDR1 MDHEN, CDR2 SYDVKM. The CDR3 consists of 15 residues. With 4 bases clipped from V and 5 bases from J, the junction kept 10 bases outside the gene matches. CDR3 residues: CASSSEGARVYGYTF. In DNA form, the CDR3 reads TGTGCCAGCAGTTCTGAGGGGGCGAGAGTGTATGGCTACACCTTC.